What follows are 15 T cell receptor beta chains derived from one specimen sequenced in a study of blood T cell repertoires in COVID-19. Clones were sequenced by immunoSEQ multiplex PCR, and TCRdb holds only the in-frame ones, with some missing. The top ten hold about 26% of the sample, which has 85,000 or so clones, 80% to 90% seen once. Sample: peripheral blood. The receptors were gathered from a man aged 50-59 years with active or convalescent COVID-19.

The gene calls are TRBV5-1 and TRBJ2-1; maybe TRBD2 (6 bases). The germline V gene encodes CDR1 SGHRS and CDR2 YFSETQ. V was shortened by 5 bases and J by 7 bases, with 19 bases between the two germline ends. CDR3 length: 15 residues. In DNA form, the CDR3 reads TGCGCCAGCAGAGAAATGTCCGATGGGGGGAATGAGCAGTTCTTC. Translation gives CASREMSDGGNEQFF.

The chain uses TRBV6-5 and TRBJ2-7, with TRBD1 as a possible D gene (6 bases). The CDR3 spans 13 residues. V was clipped by 7 bases and J by 0 bases, with 10 bases between them. Germline lookup yields CDR1 MNHEY and CDR2 SVGAGI. The CDR3 loop is CASNLQGSYEQYF. The CDR3 DNA is TGTGCCAGCAACTTACAGGGCTCCTACGAGCAGTACTTC.

This clone was observed a few times. J is TRBJ2-7 and V is TRBV10-2; D is unresolved. Deletions cut 7 bases from V and 0 bases from J, with 4 bases between. The length of the CDR3 is 11 residues. Germline V gives CDR1 WSHSY, CDR2 SAAADI. The CDR3: CASTNSYEQYF. CDR3 sequence (DNA): TGCGCCAGCACCAACTCCTACGAGCAGTACTTC.

The genes are TRBV29-1 and TRBJ1-3; D remains unclear. The CDR3 loop spans 13 amino acids. In germline, CDR1 is SQVTM, CDR2 ANQGSEA. Trimming took off 6 bases at V and 1 base at J, with 10 bases between the two ends. CDR3 in DNA: TGCAGCGTGCAGTCCTTTTCTGGAAACACCATATATTTT. Protein: CSVQSFSGNTIYF.

This chain connects TRBV10-2 to TRBJ2-7; 7 nucleotides line up with TRBD2. This CDR3 spans 11 amino acids. J was trimmed by 4 bases and V by 10 bases; bases with no gene match: 4. Germline CDR1 and CDR2: WSHSY and SAAADI. The CDR3 here is CATGTTYEQYF. The CDR3 bases are TGCGCCACCGGGACTACGTACGAGCAGTACTTC.

V gene TRBV20-1 combines with J gene TRBJ2-4, with a weak D call TRBD2 (6 bases). In germline, CDR1 is DFQATT, CDR2 SNEGSKA (reference sequence). Trimming left V 3 bases short and J 3 bases short, with 21 bases between. The CDR3 totals 17 residues. The DNA of the CDR3 is TGCAGTGCTAGTAAAGGGGCGGGGCCTCGTGGCAAAAACATTCAGTACTTC. It codes for CSASKGAGPRGKNIQYF.

The J gene is TRBJ1-3, the V gene TRBV10-3, with 10 nucleotides matching TRBD1. Unmatched junction bases numbered 4, after V lost 6 bases and J lost 5 bases. CDR1 and CDR2 (germline): ENHRY, SYGVKD. There are 14 residues in the CDR3. The CDR3 loop reads CAIRRQGARNTIYF. The CDR3 DNA reads TGTGCCATCAGGAGACAGGGGGCTAGAAACACCATATATTTT.

The chain joins TRBV21-1 to TRBJ2-7; the table's D call, TRBD1, has no DNA check behind it. TRBV21-1 is a documented pseudogene. The CDR3 length is 16 residues. DNA for the CDR3: TGTGCCAGCAGCAAACCTGGACAGGGGCAGTCCTACGAGCAGTACTTC. This sequence encodes CASSKPGQGQSYEQYF.

This clone was recorded a few times. The chain combines TRBV30 with TRBJ1-6; D remains ambiguous. Deletions cut 7 bases from V and 3 bases from J, with 13 bases between. The CDR3 is 14 residues long. CDR1 is GTSNPN and CDR2 is SVGIG in the germline V gene (reference sequence). CDR3 in DNA: TGTGCCTTAGCCCCGGAGTTCTATAATTCACCCCTCCACTTT. Its protein is CALAPEFYNSPLHF.

This rearrangement joins TRBV30 to TRBJ2-5; 15 positions agree with TRBD2. J gave up 4 bases and V 2 bases, and 8 bases lay outside the gene matches. CDR3 length: 17 residues. Germline values: CDR1 GTSNPN, CDR2 SVGIG (reference sequence). CDR3 coding DNA: TGTGCCTGGAGTTACTGGCCGGGACTAGCGGGGGGAGAGACCCAGTACTTC. Translating gives CAWSYWPGLAGGETQYF.

The rearrangement joins TRBV19 to TRBJ2-7, with 11 bases aligning to TRBD2. V lost 0 bases and J lost 6; bases outside the gene matches: 1. Germline CDR1 LNHDA, CDR2 SQIVND (reference sequence). The CDR3 runs to 14 residues. The CDR3 spells CASSIELAGAEQYF. Written as DNA, the CDR3 is TGTGCCAGTAGTATAGAACTAGCGGGGGCCGAGCAGTACTTC. Variable domain in full (rest from reference TRBV19 and TRBJ2-7): DGGITQSPKYLFRKEGQNVTLSCEQNLNHDAMYWYRQDPGQGLRLIYYSQIVNDFQKGDIAEGYSVSREKKESFPLTVTSAQKNPTAFYLCASSIELAGAEQYFGPGTRLTVT.

J is TRBJ2-1 and V is TRBV7-9; 11 nucleotides line up with TRBD2. Per germline, CDR1 SEHNR and CDR2 FQNEAQ (reference sequence). This CDR3 region has 18 residues. V shed 4 bases, J shed 2 bases, and the junction held 10 bases outside the gene matches. CDR3 residues: CASSSSQGSGRAYNEQFF. The CDR3 nucleotides are TGTGCCAGCAGCTCCTCCCAGGGTAGCGGGAGGGCCTACAATGAGCAGTTCTTC. The full variable domain, rest sourced from reference TRBV7-9 and TRBJ2-1, is DTGVSQNPRHKITKRGQNVTFRCDPISEHNRLYWYRQTLGQGPEFLTYFQNEAQLEKSRLLSDRFSAERPKGSFSTLEIQRTEQGDSAMYLCASSSSQGSGRAYNEQFFGPGTRLTVL.

V gene TRBV11-3 combines with J gene TRBJ2-3; D is uncertain. Trimming pared 0 bases from V and 4 bases from J, leaving 5 bases between. The length of the CDR3 is 13 residues. Germline V gene sequence: CDR1 SGHNT, CDR2 YENEEA. Here the CDR3 reads CASSLDLADTQYF. The CDR3 nucleotides read TGTGCCAGCAGCTTAGATCTTGCAGATACGCAGTATTTT.

V is TRBV14 and J is TRBJ1-1, with a tentative D call TRBD1 (5 bases). Germline CDR1 is SGHDN and CDR2 is FVKESK. The CDR3 spans 18 residues. V lost 0 bases, J lost 0 bases, and 17 bases lay in between. As DNA, the CDR3 is TGTGCCAGCAGCCAAGAACTTATCGGGGGAGGCATGAACACTGAAGCTTTCTTT. It is translated as CASSQELIGGGMNTEAFF. The variable domain in full, completed from reference TRBV14 and TRBJ1-1, reads EAGVTQFPSHSVIEKGQTVTLRCDPISGHDNLYWYRRVMGKEIKFLLHFVKESKQDESGMPNNRFLAERTGGTYSTLKVQPAELEDSGVYFCASSQELIGGGMNTEAFFGQGTRLTVV.

This rearrangement joins TRBV28 to TRBJ1-6, with D tentatively TRBD1 (6 bases). The CDR3 has 14 residues. Germline values: CDR1 MDHEN, CDR2 SYDVKM. The V gene lost 6 bases and the J gene lost 6 bases, with 12 bases spanning the gap. CDR3 in amino acids: CASRSGTLNSPLHF. In DNA form, the CDR3 reads TGTGCCAGCAGATCCGGGACACTTAATTCACCCCTCCACTTT.